This TCR beta chain came from a study of shared clonotypes between healthy human individuals. The protocol was immunoSEQ multiplex PCR, while the TCRdb copy is restricted to in-frame clones and leaves out a portion. This table holds 2 million to 3 million clones, under 95% found once. The CDR3 is 15 residues long. The V gene lost 2 bases and the J gene lost 5 bases, with 12 bases spanning the gap. Germline V lookup: CDR1 SGHVS, CDR2 FNYEAQ. Sequences were obtained from naive CD4+ T cells from PBMCs. The sample's subset: CD45RA+ positively selected. This sequence was found in a man between 18 and 35 years old in good health. Some clones in this sample may be carry-over from other donors' samples. The J gene is TRBJ1-4, the V gene TRBV7-6; tentatively, D is TRBD1 (6 bases). CDR3 loop: CASSLSGTSNEKLFF. CDR3 in DNA: TGTGCCAGCAGCTTAAGCGGGACATCAAATGAAAAACTGTTTTTT. The full variable domain, its missing parts supplied by reference TRBV7-6 and TRBJ1-4, is GAGVSQSPRYKVTKRGQDVALRCDPISGHVSLYWYRQALGQGPEFLTYFNYEAQQDKSGLPNDRFSAERPEGSISTLTIQRTEQRDSAMYRCASSLSGTSNEKLFFGSGTQLSVL.